The entry below gives a single T cell receptor (beta chain) sequence along with its context. Its matching antigen is unknown. The record originates from a study of blood T cells in healthy people across ages. Overall study context: With template switching, about one barcoded beta molecule was captured per two T cells. Study-wide findings and caveats: TCR beta diversity per million T cells fell roughly linearly with age.

Through a sample-barcoded 5' primer and a J-beta primer mix, a second PCR was run for about 6 to 11 cycles. TCRdb reanalysed the 5' RACE reads using MiXCR and keeps one entry per CDR3 protein. This table holds about 640,000 distinct CDR3 sequences, approximately 30% found once. The J segment lost 1 base and the V segment lost 4 bases, leaving 3 bases of the junction unmatched. Germline V gene lookup returns CDR1 KGHSH and CDR2 LQKENI. The length of the CDR3 is 14 residues. This TCR derives from a woman older than 75 in good health. The V call is TRBV18, the J call TRBJ2-5, with TRBD1 matching over 7 bases. The sequenced sample consisted of blood. The CDR3 DNA follows: TGTGCCAGCTCACGCGACAGGGCCCAAGAGACCCAGTACTTC. Encoded protein: CASSRDRAQETQYF.